This T cell receptor beta chain was recovered during a study of CD8 T cells in Susac syndrome. Random hexamers primed reverse transcription of about 0.45 to 1 ug RNA. TCRdb re-called the immunoSEQ multiplex PCR reads with MiXCR, one entry per CDR3 protein. The sample carries some 170,000 distinct CDR3 sequences, around 94% recorded once. The CDR3 consists of 15 residues. Deletions cut 4 bases from V and 1 base from J, with 9 bases between. Germline V gene data show CDR1 as SGHRS and CDR2 as YFSETQ. Source material: CD4+ T cells from PBMCs. V is TRBV5-1 and J is TRBJ2-6; TRBD1 is a possible D gene (5 bases). The TCR sequence derives from a human donor with Susac syndrome. In DNA, the CDR3 is TGCGCCAGCAGCGCCCAGGGATCTGGGGCCAACGTCCTGACTTTC. Translated, it gives CASSAQGSGANVLTF. Looking up the rest from reference TRBV5-1 and TRBJ2-6 gives the full variable domain: KAGVTQTPRYLIKTRGQQVTLSCSPISGHRSVSWYQQTPGQGLQFLFEYFSETQRNKGNFPGRFSGRQFSNSRSEMNVSTLELGDSALYLCASSAQGSGANVLTFGAGSRLTVL.